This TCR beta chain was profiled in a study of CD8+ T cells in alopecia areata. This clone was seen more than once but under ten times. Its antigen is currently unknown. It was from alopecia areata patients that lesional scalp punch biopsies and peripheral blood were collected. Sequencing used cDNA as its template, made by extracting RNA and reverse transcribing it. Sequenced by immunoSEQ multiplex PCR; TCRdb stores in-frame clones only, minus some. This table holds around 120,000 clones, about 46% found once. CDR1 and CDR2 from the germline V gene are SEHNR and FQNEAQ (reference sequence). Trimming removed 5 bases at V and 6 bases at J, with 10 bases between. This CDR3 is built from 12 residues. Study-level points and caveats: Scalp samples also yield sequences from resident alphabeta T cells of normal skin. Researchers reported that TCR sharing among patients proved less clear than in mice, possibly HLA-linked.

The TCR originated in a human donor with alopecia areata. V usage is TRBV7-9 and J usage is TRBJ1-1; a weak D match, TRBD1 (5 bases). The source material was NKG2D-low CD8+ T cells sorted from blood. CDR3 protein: CASSRQGAEAFF. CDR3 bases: TGTGCCAGCAGCCGGCAGGGTGCTGAAGCTTTCTTT.